This T cell receptor (beta chain) was sequenced in a study of control samples from healthy donors and cancer patients. Trimming took 4 bases from V and 3 from J; bases not matched to a gene: 4. The CDR3 is 14 residues long. The germline gives CDR1 SGHTA, CDR2 FQGTGA. The assay was immunoSEQ multiplex PCR, and TCRdb's table has in-frame clones only and misses some. The sample yields about 99,000 clones, 85% to 90% seen once. The V call is TRBV7-3, the J call TRBJ2-3, with 7 bases matching TRBD1. The TCR sequence derives from a man between 60 and 70 years old with lung cancer. Input material: PBMCs. The CDR3 loop reads CASSSGTATDTQYF. The CDR3 DNA is TGTGCCAGCAGCTCCGGGACAGCTACAGATACGCAGTATTTT.